Following are 12 T cell receptor beta chains from one sample sequenced in a study of CD8 T cells in ankylosing spondylitis. TCRdb fed the 5' RACE reads into MiXCR, producing one record per CDR3 protein. Counted here are some 37,000 distinct CDR3 sequences, about 11% occurring once; the ten biggest clones make up around 21%. The sequencing sample was made of synovial fluid, either unsorted or a sorted T cell fraction (not recorded which). These receptors originate from a male donor with ankylosing spondylitis.

This clonotype was found a few times. This rearrangement joins TRBV28 to TRBJ2-4, with 14 bases that match TRBD2. The CDR3 length is 18 residues. Trimming took 5 bases from V and 4 from J; bases not matched to a gene: 10. The V gene's germline CDR1 is MDHEN and CDR2 SYDVKM. Here the CDR3 DNA reads TGTGCCAGCAGTACCAGACTAGCGGGAGGGGGGAATAAAAACATTCAGTACTTC. Translated, it gives CASSTRLAGGGNKNIQYF.

V gene TRBV29-1 combines with J gene TRBJ2-5; unclear D gene. This CDR3 region has 12 residues. In germline, CDR1 is SQVTM, CDR2 ANQGSEA. V lost 7 bases, J lost 1 base, and 10 bases lay in between. In DNA, the CDR3 is TGCAGCGCCTTGATATCCCAAGAGACCCAGTACTTC. It is translated as CSALISQETQYF. The variable domain in full, with the rest retrieved from reference TRBV29-1 and TRBJ2-5, is SAVISQKPSRDICQRGTSLTIQCQVDSQVTMMFWYRQQPGQSLTLIATANQGSEATYESGFVIDKFPISRPNLTFSTLTVSNMSPEDSSIYLCSALISQETQYFGPGTRLLVL.

The chain recombines TRBV19 with TRBJ2-1, with D perhaps TRBD1 (6 bases). CDR1 and CDR2 (germline): LNHDA, SQIVND (reference sequence). The V gene lost 3 bases and the J gene lost 4 bases, with 13 bases spanning the gap. The CDR3 has 15 residues. The CDR3 is CASSIDRSPYNEQFF. DNA for the CDR3: TGTGCCAGTAGTATTGACAGGTCCCCGTACAATGAGCAGTTCTTC.

The CDR3 sequence is CASSPRVGNQPQHF. The CDR3 DNA reads TGTGCCAGCAGCCCCAGGGTGGGCAATCAGCCCCAGCATTTT. This chain joins TRBV7-6 and TRBJ1-5; D is perhaps TRBD1 (5 bases). The CDR3 consists of 14 residues. Germline V gene lookup returns CDR1 SGHVS and CDR2 FNYEAQ. Trimming cost V 5 bases and J 2 bases, with 10 bases left between them.

This clonotype showed up many times. The rearrangement joins TRBV7-9 to TRBJ2-1; 8 nucleotides line up with TRBD1. Looked up from germline, CDR1 is SEHNR and CDR2 is FQNEAQ (reference sequence). V lost 5 bases, J lost 8 bases, and 5 bases stayed unmatched. The length of the CDR3 is 13 residues. The CDR3 sequence is CASSETGVDEQFF. The CDR3 bases are TGTGCCAGCAGCGAGACAGGGGTCGATGAGCAGTTCTTC.

There are many counts of this clonotype. The V and J genes are TRBV5-1 and TRBJ2-3; TRBD2 matches at 9 bases. The CDR3 sequence is 16 residues long. The germline V gene encodes CDR1 SGHRS and CDR2 YFSETQ. Germline trimming cut 4 bases from V and 2 bases from J; bases unmatched to any gene: 8. CDR3 in DNA: TGCGCCAGCAGCCAAGGGACTAGCAGTAACACAGATACGCAGTATTTT. Its translation: CASSQGTSSNTDTQYF.

This clonotype was recorded many times. The rearrangement uses TRBV29-1 and TRBJ1-1, with 7 bases aligning to TRBD1. The CDR3 loop spans 12 amino acids. The germline V gene has CDR1 SQVTM and CDR2 ANQGSEA. V was clipped by 8 bases and J by 1 base; unmatched bases: 4. This CDR3 is CSFDRENTEAFF. As DNA, the CDR3 is TGCAGCTTCGACAGGGAGAACACTGAAGCTTTCTTT.

V is TRBV6-1 and J is TRBJ2-3; 12 bases are a match to TRBD2. The V and J ends lost 5 bases and 4 bases, in that order; junction bases with no gene match: 4. The germline gives CDR1 MNHNS, CDR2 SASEGT. This CDR3 contains 15 residues. CDR3 nucleotides: TGTGCCAGCAGTCTCGGGACTAGCGGGTCAGATACGCAGTATTTT. It codes for CASSLGTSGSDTQYF.

Ten or more counts support this clonotype. The V call is TRBV20-1, the J call TRBJ2-1, with TRBD2 matching over 14 bases. V shed 1 base, J shed 8 bases, and the junction held 7 bases outside the gene matches. The CDR3 totals 16 residues. CDR1 and CDR2 from the germline V gene are DFQATT and SNEGSKA (reference sequence). The CDR3 reads CSARGLAGGVSDEQFF. CDR3 DNA sequence: TGCAGTGCTAGAGGACTAGCGGGAGGGGTTAGCGATGAGCAGTTCTTC.

Only a few counts were recorded for this clonotype. This chain links TRBV19 with TRBJ2-1; a weak D match, TRBD1 (6 bases). The CDR3 is 13 residues long. Germline V gene sequence: CDR1 LNHDA, CDR2 SQIVND (reference sequence). V lost 9 bases and J lost 1, with 10 bases in between. The CDR3 loop is CASRDKSYNEQFF. The DNA for the CDR3 is TGTGCCAGCCGGGACAAGTCCTACAATGAGCAGTTCTTC.

There are many counts of this clonotype. The chain joins TRBV7-3 to TRBJ2-1; D may be TRBD2 (6 bases). The CDR3 sequence is 15 residues long. Germline CDR1 is SGHTA and CDR2 is FQGTGA. V was cut by 3 bases and J by 6 bases, with 15 bases left in between. This chain's CDR3 is CASSFMGGSRNEQFF. The CDR3 nucleotides read TGTGCCAGCAGCTTCATGGGAGGCTCCCGCAATGAGCAGTTCTTC.

This clonotype was counted ten times or more. The CDR3 reads CASSLAQTYNEQFF. CDR3 in DNA: TGTGCCAGCAGCTTAGCACAAACCTACAATGAGCAGTTCTTC. V usage is TRBV11-2 and J usage is TRBJ2-1; D not resolved. The CDR3 is made up of 14 amino acids. V lost 1 base to trimming and J lost 2 bases, with 6 bases between them. Germline CDR1 is SGHAT and CDR2 is FQNNGV.